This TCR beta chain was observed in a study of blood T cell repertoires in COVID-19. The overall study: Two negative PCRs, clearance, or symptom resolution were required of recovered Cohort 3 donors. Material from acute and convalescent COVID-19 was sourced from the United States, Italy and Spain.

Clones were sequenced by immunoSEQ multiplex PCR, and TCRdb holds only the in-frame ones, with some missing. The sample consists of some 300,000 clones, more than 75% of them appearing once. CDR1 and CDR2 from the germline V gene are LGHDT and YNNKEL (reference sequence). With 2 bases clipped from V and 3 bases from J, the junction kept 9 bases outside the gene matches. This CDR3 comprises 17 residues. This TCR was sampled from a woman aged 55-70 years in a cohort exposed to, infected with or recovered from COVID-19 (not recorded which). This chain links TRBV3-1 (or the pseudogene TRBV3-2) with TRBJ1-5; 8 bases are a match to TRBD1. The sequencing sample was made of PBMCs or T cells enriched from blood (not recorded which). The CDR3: CASSQLCRTGYNQPQHF. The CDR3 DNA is TGTGCCAGCAGCCAACTATGCAGGACAGGGTACAATCAGCCCCAGCATTTT.